This T cell receptor (beta chain) was profiled in a study of blood T cell repertoires in COVID-19. As for the study in general: Samples came from the United States, Italy and Spain, spanning acute and convalescent COVID-19. T cells, B-cell-depleted T cells, or PBMCs supplied cDNA or gDNA.

CDR3 length: 17 residues. The ends were cut back, 8 bases at V and 5 bases at J, with 27 bases in the middle. Germline V lookup: CDR1 MDHEN, CDR2 SYDVKM. Study processing details: By means of reference gene primer amplification, nucleated cell counts were estimated. Sequencing used immunoSEQ multiplex PCR; TCRdb keeps in-frame clones, though not all of them. The DNA gave D and trimming, while V, J and clone size come from that table. Here the sample spans roughly 100,000 clones, approximately 78% being singletons. The chain carries TRBV28 and TRBJ2-5, with a possible D match to TRBD2 (6 bases). The sequence came from a man between 60 and 75 years old with active or convalescent COVID-19. Sequencing was performed on peripheral blood. In DNA form, the CDR3 reads TGTGCCAGCGTATCAGGAGGGTTGAGATTGGCGGGGGAGACCCAGTACTTC. Protein product: CASVSGGLRLAGETQYF.